This is a list of T cell receptor beta chains from one sample in a study of T-cell reconstitution after alpha-beta-depleted transplantation in children. TCRdb used MiXCR to reprocess the PCR reads, holding one entry per CDR3 protein. The table shows some 390,000 distinct CDR3 sequences, with over 20% occurring only once. Sequenced material: PBMCs from the stem cell graft donor, taken from the stem cell graft. These receptor sequences come from a human donor who donated a stem cell graft to a child with acute myeloid leukemia. Both conserved end residues are part of each CDR3. A D gene is named only where the DNA matches it firmly. Size values are once, few and many counts, or a class for expanded clones, and some rows have none.

v_call	j_call	clone_size	d_call	cdr3_aa	cdr3_nt
TRBV18	TRBJ2-7	many	.	CASSPPGGYEQYF	TGTGCCAGCTCACCTCCCGGGGGCTACGAGCAGTACTTC
TRBV7-8	TRBJ2-1	.	TRBD2	CASSFRTSGRGDEQFF	TGTGCCAGCAGCTTCCGTACTAGCGGGAGGGGGGATGAGCAGTTCTTC
TRBV15	TRBJ2-4	.	.	CATSRDLGGGNIQYF	TGTGCCACCAGCAGAGATCTGGGGGGTGGGAACATTCAGTACTTC
TRBV25-1	TRBJ2-1	.	.	CASSESWGFNEQFF	TGTGCCAGCAGTGAATCCTGGGGGTTCAATGAGCAGTTCTTC
TRBV28	TRBJ1-3	few	.	CASSPPQDPGNTIYF	TGTGCCAGCAGCCCCCCGCAAGACCCCGGAAACACCATATATTTT
TRBV30	TRBJ2-3	few	.	CAWSLRLTGGVTDTQYF	TGTGCCTGGAGCCTACGACTGACAGGAGGTGTCACAGATACGCAGTATTTT
TRBV6-2/TRBV6-3	TRBJ2-1	few	.	CASGRIEQFF	TGTGCCAGCGGGAGGATTGAGCAGTTCTTC
TRBV23-1	TRBJ2-1	.	TRBD2	CASRNRYIREGTEQFF	TGCGCCAGCCGCAATCGGTATATTAGGGAGGGGACGGAGCAGTTCTTC
TRBV12-3/TRBV12-4	TRBJ2-1	many	.	CASSGQGRYNEQFF	TGTGCCAGCAGTGGGCAGGGTCGGTACAATGAGCAGTTCTTC
TRBV29-1	TRBJ1-1	few	.	CSVEEGGAAFF	TGCAGCGTTGAAGAGGGAGGGGCGGCTTTCTTT
TRBV29-1	TRBJ1-3	many	.	CSIGGSGNTIYF	TGCAGCATCGGGGGCTCTGGAAACACCATATATTTT
TRBV5-4	TRBJ2-1	.	.	CASSRGLRANNEQFF	TGTGCCAGCAGCCGGGGGTTGCGGGCCAACAATGAGCAGTTCTTC
TRBV12-3/TRBV12-4	TRBJ1-1	few	.	CASSPLTDLNTEAFF	TGTGCCAGCAGTCCCCTGACAGACCTGAACACTGAAGCTTTCTTT
TRBV11-2	TRBJ2-7	.	TRBD1	CASSLGQGQGAVVGSYEQYF	TGTGCCAGCAGCTTAGGCCAGGGACAGGGGGCAGTTGTGGGGTCTTACGAGCAGTACTTC
TRBV10-3	TRBJ2-1	few	.	CAIHPSRDHEQFF	TGTGCCATCCACCCTAGCAGGGACCATGAGCAGTTCTTC
TRBV12-3/TRBV12-4	TRBJ2-7	many	TRBD1	CASSWDSFSYEQYF	TGTGCCAGCAGCTGGGACAGCTTTTCCTACGAGCAGTACTTC
TRBV12-3/TRBV12-4	TRBJ2-7	few	.	CASSRWVSYEQYF	TGTGCCAGCAGTCGGTGGGTTTCCTACGAGCAGTACTTC